These 14 T cell receptor beta chains share one sample of origin, sequenced in a study of blood T cell repertoires in COVID-19. The method was immunoSEQ multiplex PCR; TCRdb's version includes in-frame clones alone and lacks a portion of them. This sample has 200,000 to 250,000 clones, with 75% to 90% found just once. Sequencing was done on a sample of PBMCs or T cells enriched from blood (not recorded which). These receptors were obtained from a man aged 40-49 years who had recovered from COVID-19.

V is TRBV5-4 and J is TRBJ2-7; D is possibly TRBD2 (5 bases). V lost 3 bases and J 2 bases, leaving 12 bases between the germline ends. The CDR3 extends over 14 amino acids. Germline CDR1 reads SGHNT; CDR2 reads YYREEE (reference sequence). The CDR3 spells CASSSWTGTYEQYF. As DNA, the CDR3 is TGTGCCAGCAGCTCATGGACGGGAACCTACGAGCAGTACTTC.

The V and J genes are TRBV3-1 (or the pseudogene TRBV3-2) and TRBJ2-5, with D tentatively TRBD2 (6 bases). This CDR3 comprises 15 residues. Trimming took off 3 bases at V and 2 bases at J, with 13 bases between the two ends. Germline CDR1 is LGHDT and CDR2 is YNNKEL (reference sequence). CDR3 protein: CASSHAPGLQETQYF. CDR3 in DNA: TGTGCCAGCAGCCATGCACCGGGACTTCAAGAGACCCAGTACTTC.

The chain carries TRBV5-5 and TRBJ2-2, with D perhaps TRBD1 (5 bases). This CDR3 contains 14 residues. V was trimmed by 5 bases and J by 7 bases, leaving 15 bases between them. CDR1 and CDR2 from the germline V gene are SGHKS and YYEKEE (reference sequence). Written as DNA, the CDR3 is TGTGCCAGCAGGCGTACAGGAGATGGCGGGGAGCTGTTTTTT. Protein: CASRRTGDGGELFF.

The chain combines TRBV16 with TRBJ1-5; no definite D call. The germline V gene encodes CDR1 KGHSY and CDR2 FQNENV. V gave up 2 bases and J gave up 6 bases, with 8 bases separating them. The length of the CDR3 is 13 residues. CDR3 DNA: TGTGCCAGCAGCCAACCTGGAGGTCAGCCCCAGCATTTT. It is translated as CASSQPGGQPQHF.

V is TRBV5-4 and J is TRBJ2-1; 8 bases align to TRBD1. V shed 0 bases, J shed 4 bases, and the junction held 3 bases outside the gene matches. The CDR3 consists of 15 residues. Germline V gene lookup returns CDR1 SGHNT and CDR2 YYREEE (reference sequence). DNA of the CDR3: TGTGCCAGCAGCTTGGAGACAGGGGTTTACAATGAGCAGTTCTTC. Amino acid sequence: CASSLETGVYNEQFF. Looking up the rest from reference TRBV5-4 and TRBJ2-1 gives the full variable domain: ETGVTQSPTHLIKTRGQQVTLRCSSQSGHNTVSWYQQALGQGPQFIFQYYREEENGRGNFPPRFSGLQFPNYSSELNVNALELDDSALYLCASSLETGVYNEQFFGPGTRLTVL.

The chain combines TRBV5-1 with TRBJ2-3; a weak D match, TRBD2 (5 bases). The V gene's germline CDR1 is SGHRS and CDR2 YFSETQ. The V gene lost 0 bases and the J gene lost 6 bases, with 11 bases spanning the gap. There are 14 residues in the CDR3. The CDR3 spells CASSLAGVADTQYF. CDR3 sequence (DNA): TGCGCCAGCAGCTTGGCCGGGGTTGCGGATACGCAGTATTTT.

V gene TRBV7-9 combines with J gene TRBJ1-1, with TRBD1 as a possible D gene (5 bases). CDR1 and CDR2 (germline): SEHNR, FQNEAQ (reference sequence). Trimming pared 1 base from V and 0 bases from J, leaving 6 bases between. CDR3 length equals 14 residues. The DNA of the CDR3 is TGTGCCAGCAGCTTAGGGACAATGAACACTGAAGCTTTCTTT. Translating gives CASSLGTMNTEAFF.

This sequence joins TRBV11-2 and TRBJ1-3; 7 bases agree with TRBD1. The V segment lost 4 bases and the J segment 2 bases; nucleotides outside the gene matches: 8. The CDR3 totals 16 residues. Germline CDR1 and CDR2: SGHAT and FQNNGV. The CDR3 DNA reads as TGTGCCAGCAGCTCCTTAGGGACAGTCGCTGGAAACACCATATATTTT. Translated, it gives CASSSLGTVAGNTIYF. The variable domain in full, with the rest retrieved from reference TRBV11-2 and TRBJ1-3, is EAGVAQSPRYKIIEKRQSVAFWCNPISGHATLYWYQQILGQGPKLLIQFQNNGVVDDSQLPKDRFSAERLKGVDSTLKIQPAKLEDSAVYLCASSSLGTVAGNTIYFGEGSWLTVV.

This clone has ten or more counts. The chain carries TRBV7-8 and TRBJ1-2; 9 bases align to TRBD1. The germline V gene encodes CDR1 SGHVS and CDR2 FQNEAQ. The CDR3 runs to 20 residues. The trim removed 5 bases at V and 5 bases at J, leaving 24 bases unmatched. Here the CDR3 reads CASSRRFIGTGRRDGYGYTF. The CDR3 region has the DNA TGTGCCAGCAGCCGAAGATTTATCGGGACAGGGAGGAGAGATGGGTATGGCTACACCTTC. Based on the CDR3 plus reference TRBV7-8 and TRBJ1-2, the full variable domain is GAGVSQSPRYKVAKRGQDVALRCDPISGHVSLFWYQQALGQGPEFLTYFQNEAQLDKSGLPSDRFFAERPEGSVSTLKIQRTQQEDSAVYLCASSRRFIGTGRRDGYGYTFGSGTRLTVV.

This clone has a single count. This chain joins TRBV28 and TRBJ1-1; a possible D gene is TRBD1 (6 bases). The CDR3 consists of 15 residues. Deletions cut 2 bases from V and 8 bases from J, with 18 bases between. Germline lookup yields CDR1 MDHEN and CDR2 SYDVKM. Written as DNA, the CDR3 is TGTGCCAGCAGTTTACCACATCAGGGGCCAGTCGAAGCTTTCTTT. Translation gives CASSLPHQGPVEAFF.

This clone occurred once. The chain has TRBV12-3 or TRBV12-4 and TRBJ1-1; maybe TRBD1 (5 bases). The V end was cut by 2 bases, the J end by 6 bases, with 10 bases between. There are 13 residues in the CDR3. The CDR3 protein is CASSLQGSAEAFF. The CDR3 nucleotides are TGTGCCAGCAGTTTACAGGGAAGCGCTGAAGCTTTCTTT.

In this sample, this clone turned up once. The gene calls are TRBV19 and TRBJ1-5, with 7 bases aligning to TRBD1. V lost 4 bases and J lost 5; bases outside the gene matches: 11. Germline-derived CDR1 and CDR2 are LNHDA and SQIVND (reference sequence). The CDR3 extends over 16 amino acids. CDR3 in amino acids: CASSRGQTRPDQPQHF. CDR3 sequence (DNA): TGTGCCAGTAGTAGGGGACAGACCAGACCAGATCAGCCCCAGCATTTT. The full variable domain, with the rest looked up from reference TRBV19 and TRBJ1-5, is DGGITQSPKYLFRKEGQNVTLSCEQNLNHDAMYWYRQDPGQGLRLIYYSQIVNDFQKGDIAEGYSVSREKKESFPLTVTSAQKNPTAFYLCASSRGQTRPDQPQHFGDGTRLSIL.

This chain uses TRBV18 with TRBJ1-2; 10 bases are shared with TRBD1. J was trimmed by 6 bases and V by 2 bases; bases with no gene match: 3. The V gene's germline CDR1 is KGHSH and CDR2 LQKENI. The CDR3 spans 14 residues. The CDR3 nucleotides read TGTGCCAGCTCACCATCGGACAGGGGGAATGGCTACACCTTC. Residues: CASSPSDRGNGYTF.

The chain has TRBV7-9 and TRBJ2-1; 8 nucleotides agree with TRBD2. J lost 9 bases, V lost 3 bases, and 13 bases had no gene match. Germline V gives CDR1 SEHNR, CDR2 FQNEAQ (reference sequence). This CDR3 comprises 16 residues. The CDR3, as DNA: TGTGCCAGCAGCTTTATCCCCGGGACTAGAATCAGTGAGCAGTTCTTC. Translating gives CASSFIPGTRISEQFF.